This T cell receptor (beta chain) was captured by sequencing in a study of T cells in Graves' hyperthyroidism and ophthalmopathy. Findings and caveats of the study: For ophthalmopathy, model prediction preceded onset by a median about six months. Most thyroid clonotypes with frequency above 0.001 were detected in blood.

Each ophthalmopathy patient scored at least 3 on the Clinical Activity Score and at least 4 on NOSPECS grade, with duration under 3 months. In regard to this clonotype: No antigen is known for it.

There were TCR beta CDR3 regions amplified from RNA transcripts. HTBI primers were used for first-round RT-PCR of the TCR CDR3. One entry per CDR3 protein, called by TCRdb with MiXCR from the multiplex PCR reads. The sample gives about 350,000 distinct CDR3 sequences, roughly 18% of which show up once; 15% is in the top ten. There are 13 residues in the CDR3. The germline V gene encodes CDR1 MNHEY and CDR2 SVGEGT. Trimming shortened V by 6 bases and J by 4 bases, and 12 bases separated the two germline ends. Sequencing was carried out using blood. The sequence was obtained from a woman aged 40 to 50 with Graves' ophthalmopathy. The rearrangement joins TRBV6-2 or TRBV6-3 to TRBJ1-1; D is unresolved. The CDR3 spells CASSPALATEAFF. The CDR3 DNA sequence: TGTGCCAGCAGCCCCGCCCTCGCCACTGAAGCTTTCTTT.